This T cell receptor (beta chain) was recovered during a study of low-dose radiotherapy and immunotherapy resistance in tumors. Time point indicated: after trial treatment. Noted treatment: LDRT plus nivolumab, ipilimumab, low-dose cyclophosphamide and aspirin (RACIN trial). Donors were treated with nivolumab, ipilimumab, aspirin, and low-dose cyclophosphamide and radiotherapy. The sample holds many counts of this clonotype. V was trimmed by 4 bases and J by 10 bases, leaving 14 bases between them. This CDR3 is built from 13 residues. Germline-derived CDR1 and CDR2 are MNHNY and SVGAGI (reference sequence). With TRAV- and TRBV-specific primers, first-strand cDNA was made, covering the alpha and beta chains. PCR amplification of the TCRs was performed with Phusion for 15 to 25 PCR cycles, and it relied on a constant-region primer together with a V-primer adapter. TCRdb passed the reads through MiXCR, listing each CDR3 protein once. This table has roughly 100,000 distinct CDR3 sequences, around 21% appearing once.

This chain joins TRBV6-6 and TRBJ2-1; D is possibly TRBD1 or TRBD2 (6 bases each). The sequence came from a male donor with prostate cancer. This specimen was PBMCs, taken after low-dose radiotherapy plus immunotherapy. The CDR3 reads CASSSTTGGEQFF. Here the CDR3 DNA reads TGTGCCAGCAGTTCCACTACCGGGGGCGAGCAGTTCTTC.